This T cell receptor (beta chain) was captured in a study of shared clonotypes between healthy human individuals. Overall study results and limits: All-four-donor shared clonotypes had higher generation probabilities than non-shared clonotypes did.

Notes on this clone: Its antigen remains unidentified. This sample also contains other DNA sequences that code for the same CDR3.

The assay was immunoSEQ multiplex PCR, and TCRdb's table has in-frame clones only and misses some. The repertoire holds about 820,000 clones, with almost 95% as singletons. Terminally differentiated effector memory CD45RA+ cells were left out of the naive CD8 fraction, which was CD45RO-negative and positively selected for CCR7. In germline, CDR1 is SQVTM, CDR2 ANQGSEA. The V and J ends lost 3 bases and 7 bases respectively, with 9 bases between them. This CDR3 contains 12 residues. The chain couples TRBV29-1 to TRBJ1-4, with D possibly being TRBD1 (5 bases). The source of this sequence is a man aged 30 to 45 in good health. The specimen sequenced was naive CD8+ T cells sorted from blood. CDR3 in amino acids: CSVEGRGEKLFF. CDR3 coding DNA: TGCAGCGTTGAGGGGAGGGGTGAAAAACTGTTTTTT.